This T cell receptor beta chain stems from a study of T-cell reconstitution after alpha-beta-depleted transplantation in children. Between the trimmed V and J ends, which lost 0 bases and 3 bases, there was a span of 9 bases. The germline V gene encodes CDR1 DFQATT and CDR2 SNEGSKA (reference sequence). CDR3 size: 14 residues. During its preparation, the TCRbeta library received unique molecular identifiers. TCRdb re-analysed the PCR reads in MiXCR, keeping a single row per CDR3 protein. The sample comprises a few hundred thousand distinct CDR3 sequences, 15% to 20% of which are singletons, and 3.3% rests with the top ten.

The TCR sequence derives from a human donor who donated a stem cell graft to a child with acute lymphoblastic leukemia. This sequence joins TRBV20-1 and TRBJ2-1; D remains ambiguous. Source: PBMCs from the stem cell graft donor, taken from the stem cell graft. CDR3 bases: TGCAGTGCTAGAGATTTGGGGAACTACAATGAGCAGTTCTTC. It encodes CSARDLGNYNEQFF.